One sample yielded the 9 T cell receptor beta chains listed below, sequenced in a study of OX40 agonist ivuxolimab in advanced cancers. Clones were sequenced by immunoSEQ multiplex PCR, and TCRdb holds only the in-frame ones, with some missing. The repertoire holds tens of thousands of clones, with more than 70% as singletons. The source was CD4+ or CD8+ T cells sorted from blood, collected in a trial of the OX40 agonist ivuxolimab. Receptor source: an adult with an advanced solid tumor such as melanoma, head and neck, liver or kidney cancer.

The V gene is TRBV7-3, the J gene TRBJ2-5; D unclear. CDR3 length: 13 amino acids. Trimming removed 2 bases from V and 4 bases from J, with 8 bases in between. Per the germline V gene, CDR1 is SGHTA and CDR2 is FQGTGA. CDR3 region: CASSLGSTETQYF. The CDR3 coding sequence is TGTGCCAGCAGCTTAGGTAGTACAGAGACCCAGTACTTC. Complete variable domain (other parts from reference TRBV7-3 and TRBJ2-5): GAGVSQTPSNKVTEKGKYVELRCDPISGHTALYWYRQSLGQGPEFLIYFQGTGAADDSGLPNDRFFAVRPEGSVSTLKIQRTERGDSAVYLCASSLGSTETQYFGPGTRLLVL.

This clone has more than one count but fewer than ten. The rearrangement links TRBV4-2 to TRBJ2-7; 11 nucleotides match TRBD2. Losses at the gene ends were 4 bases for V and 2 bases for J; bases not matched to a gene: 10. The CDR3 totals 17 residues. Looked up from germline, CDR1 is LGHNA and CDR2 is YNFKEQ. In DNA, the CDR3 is TGTGCCAGCAGCCCAGCGGCCGGACTAGCGGGCGCCTACGAGCAGTACTTC. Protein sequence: CASSPAAGLAGAYEQYF.

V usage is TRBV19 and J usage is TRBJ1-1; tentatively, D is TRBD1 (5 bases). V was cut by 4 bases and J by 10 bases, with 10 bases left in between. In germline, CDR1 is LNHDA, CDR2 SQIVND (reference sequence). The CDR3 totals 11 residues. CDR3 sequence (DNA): TGTGCCAGTAGTAAGGGACGGAGAGCTTTCTTT. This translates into CASSKGRRAFF.

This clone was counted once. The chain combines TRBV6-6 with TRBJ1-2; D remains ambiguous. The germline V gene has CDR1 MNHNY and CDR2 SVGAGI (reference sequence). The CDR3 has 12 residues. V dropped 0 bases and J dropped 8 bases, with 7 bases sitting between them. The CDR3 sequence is CASSYSYGGYTF. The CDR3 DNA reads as TGTGCCAGCAGTTACTCGTACGGCGGCTACACCTTC.

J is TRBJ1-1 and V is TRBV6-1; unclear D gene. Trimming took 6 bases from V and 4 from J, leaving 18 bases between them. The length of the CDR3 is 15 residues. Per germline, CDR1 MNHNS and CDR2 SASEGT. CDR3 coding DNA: TGTGCCAGCAGGCAGGTTGGCCTGGGTAGCACTGAAGCTTTCTTT. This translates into CASRQVGLGSTEAFF.

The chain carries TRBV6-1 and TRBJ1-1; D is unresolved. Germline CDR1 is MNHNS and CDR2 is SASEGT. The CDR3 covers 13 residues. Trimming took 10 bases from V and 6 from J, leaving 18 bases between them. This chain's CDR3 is CATRTRAGPEAFF. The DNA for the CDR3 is TGTGCCACCAGAACCCGGGCTGGGCCTGAAGCTTTCTTT.

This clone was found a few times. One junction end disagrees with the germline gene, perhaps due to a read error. The CDR3 region is CASRLSTGWDQPQHF. The CDR3 region has the DNA TGTGCCAGCAGATTATCGACAGGGTGGGATCAGCCCCAGCATTTT. The chain carries TRBV28 and TRBJ1-5, with 7 bases matching TRBD1. Germline values: CDR1 MDHEN, CDR2 SYDVKM. The CDR3 contains 15 residues.

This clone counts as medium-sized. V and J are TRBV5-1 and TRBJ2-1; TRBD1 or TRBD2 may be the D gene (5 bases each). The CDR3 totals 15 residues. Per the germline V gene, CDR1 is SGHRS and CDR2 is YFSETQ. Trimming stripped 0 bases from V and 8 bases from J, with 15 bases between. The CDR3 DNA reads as TGCGCCAGCAGCTTGGGGACGGGACGGGATGATGAGCAGTTCTTC. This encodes CASSLGTGRDDEQFF.

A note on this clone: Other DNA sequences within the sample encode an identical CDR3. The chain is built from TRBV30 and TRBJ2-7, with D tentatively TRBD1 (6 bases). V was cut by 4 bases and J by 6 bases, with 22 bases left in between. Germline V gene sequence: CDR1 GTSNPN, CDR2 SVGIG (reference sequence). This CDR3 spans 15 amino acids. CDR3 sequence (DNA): TGTGCCTGGATTGGTGATCCGGGACACCCGACCGAGCAGTACTTC. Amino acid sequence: CAWIGDPGHPTEQYF. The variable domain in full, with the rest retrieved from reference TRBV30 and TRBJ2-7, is SQTIHQWPATLVQPVGSPLSLECTVEGTSNPNLYWYRQAAGRGLQLLFYSVGIGQISSEVPQNLSASRPQDRQFILSSKKLLLSDSGFYLCAWIGDPGHPTEQYFGPGTRLTVT.